The source of this T cell receptor (beta chain) is a study of shared clonotypes between healthy human individuals. In the study overall: Three plates each covered CD4 naive and memory; CD8 naive two, CD8 memory one. Study-wide results and caveats: Sequencing depth was expected to influence donor clonotype sharing. For sorted subsets, rarefaction showed incomplete sequencing despite large depth.

V lost 1 base and J lost 1, with 4 bases in between. CDR3 size: 14 residues. Per the germline V gene, CDR1 is SGHTA and CDR2 is FQGNSA. The repertoire was sequenced with immunoSEQ multiplex PCR; TCRdb's copy has only in-frame clones and lacks some. In the table there are roughly 1 million clones, roughly 80% of which are singletons. This clone was counted only a few times. Its antigen is as yet unknown. The TCR was taken from a man aged 18 to 30 in good health. The chain carries TRBV7-2 and TRBJ2-2; no firm D call. The specimen sequenced was memory CD4+ T cells sorted from blood. Documented subset: CD45RA-negative fraction. CDR3 loop: CASSLDRNTGELFF. The DNA of the CDR3 is TGTGCCAGCAGCTTAGACAGGAACACCGGGGAGCTGTTTTTT.